One and the same sample provided the 24 T cell receptor beta chains below, sequenced in a study of T-cell reconstitution after alpha-beta-depleted transplantation in children. This sample's TCRbeta library carried unique molecular identifier barcodes. TCRdb independently ran MiXCR on the PCR reads; one entry per CDR3 protein. This table has approximately 520,000 distinct CDR3 sequences, around a third appearing once. The sequences come from PBMCs from the stem cell graft donor, collected from the stem cell graft. These receptors came from a human donor who donated a stem cell graft to a child with aplastic anemia.

J is TRBJ2-7 and V is TRBV6-6; the D is unclear. This CDR3 is built from 13 residues. V lost 6 bases to trimming and J lost 4 bases, with 13 bases between them. Germline assignment: CDR1 MNHNY and CDR2 SVGAGI (reference sequence). The DNA of the CDR3 is TGTGCCAGCAGCCACGGTGGCCAGTACGAGCAGTACTTC. Encoded protein: CASSHGGQYEQYF.

The table lists this clonotype with a few counts. In nucleotides, the CDR3 is TGTGCCACCGGGTGGCTCACTGAAGCTTTCTTT. Protein product: CATGWLTEAFF. The chain recombines TRBV10-3 with TRBJ1-1, with D hard to call. Trimming left V 10 bases short and J 4 bases short, with 10 bases between. From germline, CDR1 is ENHRY and CDR2 SYGVKD. This CDR3 has 11 residues.

This clonotype has more than one count but fewer than ten. The chain carries TRBV5-5 and TRBJ2-7, with no clear D. The CDR3 covers 15 residues. From germline, CDR1 is SGHKS and CDR2 YYEKEE (reference sequence). V gave up 4 bases and J gave up 0 bases, with 14 bases separating them. The CDR3: CASSQTKPSSYEQYF. CDR3 sequence (DNA): TGTGCCAGCAGCCAAACCAAACCGAGCTCCTACGAGCAGTACTTC. Supplemented by reference TRBV5-5 and TRBJ2-7, the full variable domain reads DAGVTQSPTHLIKTRGQQVTLRCSPISGHKSVSWYQQVLGQGPQFIFQYYEKEERGRGNFPDRFSARQFPNYSSELNVNALLLGDSALYLCASSQTKPSSYEQYFGPGTRLTVT.

Only a few counts were recorded for this clonotype. The chain is built from TRBV11-3 and TRBJ2-1, with TRBD2 identical over 14 bases. Losses at the gene ends were 5 bases for V and 10 bases for J; bases not matched to a gene: 10. CDR1 is SGHNT and CDR2 is YENEEA in the germline V gene. This CDR3 is built from 16 residues. The CDR3 protein is CASSRLGTSGRVEQFF. The CDR3 nucleotides read TGTGCCAGCAGCCGCCTCGGGACTAGCGGGAGAGTCGAGCAGTTCTTC.

The chain combines TRBV11-1 with TRBJ1-1; D gene uncertain. CDR3 length: 12 amino acids. Per the germline V gene, CDR1 is SGHAT and CDR2 is FQDESV (reference sequence). V was clipped by 2 bases and J by 5 bases, with 6 bases between them. CDR3 sequence (DNA): TGTGCCAGCAGCTTAAGTCGGACTGAAGCTTTCTTT. Translated: CASSLSRTEAFF.

The chain couples TRBV29-1 to TRBJ2-1; the D is unclear. This CDR3 has 13 residues. Germline CDR1 SQVTM, CDR2 ANQGSEA. V was pared by 6 bases and J by 6 bases, with 15 bases between. For the CDR3, the DNA is TGCAGCGTCCCAGACCCTGCGCCCAATGAGCAGTTCTTC. Its translation is CSVPDPAPNEQFF.

This chain links TRBV7-2 with TRBJ2-3, with 14 bases identical to TRBD2. The CDR3 contains 17 residues. CDR1 SGHTA and CDR2 FQGNSA come from the germline V gene. V was clipped by 5 bases and J by 2 bases; unmatched bases: 6. The CDR3 coding sequence is TGTGCCAGCAGCCAATGGACTAGCGGGGGGCTCACAGATACGCAGTATTTT. The encoded protein is CASSQWTSGGLTDTQYF.

This clonotype was counted at least ten times. The chain combines TRBV12-3 or TRBV12-4 with TRBJ2-7; TRBD2 might be the D (7 bases). The CDR3 consists of 11 residues. The germline V and J ends were trimmed by 5 bases and 6 bases, with 8 bases remaining between them. In DNA, the CDR3 is TGTGCCAGCAGTAGGGGGGGCGAGCAGTACTTC. It is translated as CASSRGGEQYF.

This clonotype was recorded a few times. The chain links TRBV6-1 to TRBJ1-1; 9 nucleotides agree with TRBD1. This CDR3 contains 14 residues. Germline V gene sequence: CDR1 MNHNS, CDR2 SASEGT. V was clipped by 7 bases and J by 10 bases; unmatched bases: 13. The CDR3 bases are TGTGCCAGCAATCCGGGACAGGGTAGGTGGGGAGCTTTCTTT. It is translated as CASNPGQGRWGAFF.

This clonotype was recorded only once. The CDR3 sequence is CSAKLAGGTDNEQFF. The CDR3 nucleotides read TGCAGTGCTAAGCTAGCGGGAGGGACGGATAATGAGCAGTTCTTC. J is TRBJ2-1 and V is TRBV20-1, with 12 bases matching TRBD2. Germline CDR1 and CDR2: DFQATT and SNEGSKA (reference sequence). The CDR3 length is 15 residues. Trimming at V came to 4 bases and at J to 7 bases, leaving 8 bases not matched to a gene.

This clonotype appeared a few times. The chain recombines TRBV18 with TRBJ2-7, with D unresolved. Germline V gene lookup returns CDR1 KGHSH and CDR2 LQKENI. With 0 bases removed from V and 2 bases from J, the gap between germline ends came to 5 bases. The length of the CDR3 is 13 residues. CDR3 sequence (DNA): TGTGCCAGCTCACCACCAGGCACCTACGAGCAGTACGTC. This codes for CASSPPGTYEQYV.

This chain links TRBV20-1 with TRBJ1-5; possibly TRBD1 for D (5 bases). There are 14 residues in the CDR3. V was shortened by 3 bases and J by 0 bases, with 9 bases between the two germline ends. The germline CDR1 and CDR2 sequences are DFQATT and SNEGSKA (reference sequence). CDR3 coding DNA: TGCAGTGCTAGGTCAGGGAATAGCAATCAGCCCCAGCATTTT. Protein product: CSARSGNSNQPQHF.

V is TRBV7-3 and J is TRBJ2-5, with D possibly being TRBD2 (6 bases). Trimming removed 5 bases at V and 5 bases at J, with 9 bases between. This CDR3 is built from 12 residues. CDR1 and CDR2 (germline): SGHTA, FQGTGA. The chain's CDR3 is CASSTSGETQYF. The CDR3 DNA reads TGTGCCAGCAGCACAAGCGGGGAGACCCAGTACTTC.

The gene calls are TRBV6-2 or TRBV6-3 and TRBJ1-1; D gene unclear. V was pared by 5 bases and J by 4 bases, with 11 bases between. The CDR3 has 13 amino acids. Germline V gene lookup returns CDR1 MNHEY and CDR2 SVGEGT. This CDR3 reads CASSVGRITEAFF. The CDR3 bases are TGTGCCAGCAGTGTTGGTCGTATCACTGAAGCTTTCTTT.

This clonotype was detected only a few times. The chain recombines TRBV20-1 with TRBJ2-7, with no clear D. The CDR3 totals 13 residues. Germline V gene lookup returns CDR1 DFQATT and CDR2 SNEGSKA (reference sequence). The V end lost 3 bases, the J end lost 0 bases, and 9 bases lay between the germline ends. Here the CDR3 DNA reads TGCAGTGCTAGTTTTTCTAGCTCCTACGAGCAGTACTTC. This codes for CSASFSSSYEQYF.

The chain recombines TRBV25-1 with TRBJ1-1; a weak D match, TRBD1 (5 bases). Trimming shortened V by 2 bases and J by 0 bases, and 10 bases separated the two germline ends. The CDR3 is 15 amino acids. Germline V gene sequence: CDR1 MGHDK, CDR2 SYGVNS. CDR3 bases: TGTGCCAGCAGTGAAGCTCGGGGGTTGAACACTGAAGCTTTCTTT. Translated, it gives CASSEARGLNTEAFF.

This clonotype was seen a handful of times. V usage is TRBV6-2 or TRBV6-3 and J usage is TRBJ2-7; 11 bases align to TRBD1. Germline loops: CDR1 MNHEY, CDR2 SVGEGT. The ends lost 6 bases at V and 3 bases at J; junction bases unmatched: 4. The CDR3 has 14 residues. DNA of the CDR3: TGTGCCAGCAGCTCCGGGACAGGGGGCTACGAGCAGTACTTC. The encoded protein is CASSSGTGGYEQYF.

There are a few counts of this clonotype. The chain recombines TRBV18 with TRBJ2-1, with D unresolved. Between the trimmed V and J ends, which lost 2 bases and 2 bases, there was a span of 7 bases. The germline V gene has CDR1 KGHSH and CDR2 LQKENI. The CDR3 loop spans 14 amino acids. CDR3 DNA: TGTGCCAGCTCACCATCGAACACCTACAATGAGCAGTTCTTC. Its translation: CASSPSNTYNEQFF.

The sample holds a few counts of this clonotype. The chain couples TRBV7-2 to TRBJ2-5, with 10 bases aligning to TRBD2. The CDR3 spans 16 residues. The germline V gene has CDR1 SGHTA and CDR2 FQGNSA. J was trimmed by 1 base and V by 1 base; bases with no gene match: 3. The CDR3 here is CASSLGVAGGQETQYF. The CDR3 DNA reads TGTGCCAGCAGCTTAGGGGTAGCGGGGGGCCAAGAGACCCAGTACTTC.

This clonotype showed up just a few times. The chain recombines TRBV27 with TRBJ1-2, with TRBD1 identical over 8 bases. Germline loops: CDR1 MNHEY, CDR2 SMNVEV (reference sequence). Trimming cost V 5 bases and J 5 bases; bases outside gene matches: 7. The CDR3 is 14 residues long. This chain's CDR3 is CASSRGQGKYGYTF. CDR3 DNA: TGTGCCAGCAGTCGAGGACAGGGAAAGTATGGCTACACCTTC.

The chain couples TRBV19 to TRBJ1-2; D may be TRBD1 (6 bases). V shed 5 bases and J shed 3 bases, with 16 bases lying between them. In germline, CDR1 is LNHDA, CDR2 SQIVND (reference sequence). This CDR3 has 15 amino acids. CDR3 protein: CASSPSYRVHYGYTF. DNA of the CDR3: TGTGCCAGTAGTCCCTCATACAGGGTGCACTATGGCTACACCTTC.

The genes are TRBV18 and TRBJ1-6, with 9 bases that match TRBD1. The CDR3 has 15 amino acids. V trimming: 4 bases; J trimming: 7 bases; junction bases outside the gene matches: 5. Germline V gene data show CDR1 as KGHSH and CDR2 as LQKENI. CDR3 sequence reads: CASSLGQGENSPLHF. The CDR3 region has the DNA TGTGCCAGCTCACTGGGACAGGGAGAGAATTCACCCCTCCACTTT. Full variable domain (missing parts from reference TRBV18 and TRBJ1-6): NAGVMQNPRHLVRRRGQEARLRCSPMKGHSHVYWYRQLPEEGLKFMVYLQKENIIDESGMPKERFSAEFPKEGPSILRIQQVVRGDSAAYFCASSLGQGENSPLHFGNGTRLTVT.

The chain combines TRBV7-2 with TRBJ2-7; 8 positions agree with TRBD2. The CDR3 has 15 amino acids. The ends lost 5 bases at V and 3 bases at J; junction bases unmatched: 9. CDR1 and CDR2 (germline): SGHTA, FQGNSA. The CDR3 region is CASSRTTSGLYEQYF. As DNA, the CDR3 is TGTGCCAGCAGCCGTACAACTAGCGGCCTCTACGAGCAGTACTTC.

In its sample, this clonotype was seen a few times. V usage is TRBV6-5 and J usage is TRBJ2-3, with TRBD2 matching over 13 bases. The V segment lost 5 bases and the J segment 4 bases; nucleotides outside the gene matches: 3. The CDR3 totals 15 residues. Germline values: CDR1 MNHEY, CDR2 SVGAGI. The CDR3 loop is CASSVLAGGPDTQYF. Written as DNA, the CDR3 is TGTGCCAGCAGTGTACTAGCGGGAGGGCCAGATACGCAGTATTTT.